Sequencing of this TCR beta chain was carried out in a study of early T cells in non-severe SARS-CoV-2 infection. About the research overall: Chains from this unsorted whole-blood bulk RNA could not be paired. Study observations and caveats: VDJdb matching favored anti-spike CD8 responses, missing private and CD4 specificities.

The sample holds a few counts of this clonotype. Its antigen is still unknown. This CDR3 comprises 14 residues. Germline V CDR1 and CDR2: KGHDR, SFDVKD. V lost 10 bases and J 14 bases, leaving 27 bases between the germline ends. The TCR library protocol was used to attach unique molecular identifiers. These identifiers were attached to individual cDNA molecules. Each CDR3 protein gets one entry after TCRdb re-called the 5' RACE reads with MiXCR. The table includes about 50,000 distinct CDR3 sequences, less than 7.5% detected once. The chain links TRBV24-1 to TRBJ2-3; D unresolved. The sequenced sample was whole blood, obtained at baseline. This sequence originates from an adult who was a healthcare worker with PCR-confirmed SARS-CoV-2 infection or an uninfected control (not recorded which). This chain's CDR3 is CATRVLPIILLVYF. DNA for the CDR3: TGTGCCACACGAGTACTCCCTATTATTCTTCTTGTGTATTTT.